What follows are 7 T cell receptor beta chains derived from one specimen sequenced in a study of T cells in Graves' hyperthyroidism and ophthalmopathy. Using RNA transcripts as the source, TCR beta CDR3 regions were amplified. In the first-round RT-PCR of the TCR CDR3, the HTBI primer set was used. One entry per CDR3 protein, called by TCRdb with MiXCR from the multiplex PCR reads. The data contain under 450,000 distinct CDR3 sequences, about 18% of them seen just once; the ten biggest clones take up more than 30%. What was sequenced was blood. The receptors derive from a woman under 40 with Graves' hyperthyroidism that later progressed to Graves' ophthalmopathy.

This clonotype appeared many times. The chain combines TRBV19 with TRBJ2-1, with TRBD1 matching 9 bases. The CDR3 runs to 14 residues. CDR1 is LNHDA, CDR2 SQIVND, per germline (reference sequence). J was trimmed by 3 bases and V by 5 bases; bases with no gene match: 2. Written as DNA, the CDR3 is TGTGCCAGTAGTCGACAGGGGGGCTACAATGAGCAGTTCTTC. Its protein product is CASSRQGGYNEQFF.

About this clonotype itself: This sequence may be a read error, since a much larger clone differs from it by one base. The chain joins TRBV29-1 to TRBJ2-1; 14 nucleotides line up with TRBD2. CDR3 length equals 17 residues. Germline V gene sequence: CDR1 SQVTM, CDR2 ANQGSEA. Trimming cost V 7 bases and J 8 bases; bases outside gene matches: 16. The CDR3 spells CSAGRTSGGSYWDEQFF. The CDR3 nucleotides are TGCAGCGCTGGCCGGACTAGCGGGGGGTCCTACTGGGATGAGCAGTTCTTC.

This clonotype was found many times. The V gene is TRBV2, the J gene TRBJ2-7, with TRBD1 matching over 7 bases. J was trimmed by 3 bases and V by 5 bases; bases with no gene match: 7. The CDR3 is 14 residues long. Germline loops: CDR1 SNHLY, CDR2 FYNNEI. The CDR3 sequence is CASSQDRDGYEQYF. CDR3 in DNA: TGTGCCAGCAGTCAAGACAGGGATGGCTACGAGCAGTACTTC.

The chain has TRBV4-2 and TRBJ2-3, with 7 bases fitting TRBD2. Germline V CDR1 and CDR2: LGHNA, YNFKEQ. V shed 4 bases and J 1 base; nucleotides not matched to a gene: 5. The CDR3 runs 15 residues. The CDR3 nucleotides read TGTGCCAGCAGCCTGACTAGCTTTGGCACAGATACGCAGTATTTT. Translated: CASSLTSFGTDTQYF.

This clonotype occurred many times. This chain connects TRBV7-9 to TRBJ2-1; TRBD2 is a possible D gene (5 bases). The CDR3 contains 11 residues. CDR1 is SEHNR, CDR2 FQNEAQ, per germline (reference sequence). V was cut by 4 bases and J by 13 bases, with 11 bases left in between. The CDR3 coding sequence is TGTGCCAGCAGCTCACTAGGGATCCAGTTCTTC. Encoded protein: CASSSLGIQFF.

The chain has TRBV20-1 and TRBJ2-5, with 7 positions matching TRBD1. CDR3 length: 17 amino acids. V shed 6 bases and J 0 bases; nucleotides not matched to a gene: 16. The germline V gene encodes CDR1 DFQATT and CDR2 SNEGSKA (reference sequence). Here the CDR3 DNA reads TGCAGTGCCTCCGGGACAGAGCACCACCCGTACCAAGAGACCCAGTACTTC. Amino acid sequence: CSASGTEHHPYQETQYF.

The chain links TRBV2 to TRBJ2-3; TRBD2 matches at 8 bases. V lost 3 bases, J lost 2 bases, and 4 bases stayed unmatched. The CDR3 totals 15 residues. Germline V gene sequence: CDR1 SNHLY, CDR2 FYNNEI. This CDR3 is CASSDIAGNTDTQYF. Written as DNA, the CDR3 is TGTGCCAGCAGTGATATAGCGGGAAACACAGATACGCAGTATTTT.